The rows below give T cell receptor beta chains drawn from one sample of a study of cytomegalovirus exposure and HLA in healthy donors. Generated by immunoSEQ multiplex PCR, the TCRdb table keeps only in-frame clones and is missing some. The sample includes around 25,000 clones, more than 70% of them seen just once. Sequencing was performed on PBMCs. Every receptor here comes from a male donor in good health and CMV-seronegative. Each CDR3 is given with its conserved first and last residue. The order of the fields is clone size, CDR3 length, D gene, J gene, V gene, CDR3 protein, CDR3 DNA. A D gene is named only where the DNA matches it firmly. Rows may omit the clone size; those that give it use once, few, many or a size class.

. | 14 | TRBD2 | TRBJ2-3 | TRBV29-1 | CSGRGAPRTDTQYF | TGCAGCGGGCGGGGGGCCCCTCGGACAGATACGCAGTATTTT
once | 14 | . | TRBJ1-5 | TRBV2 | CASRAGSAGQPQHF | TGTGCCAGCAGGGCGGGGTCTGCGGGTCAGCCCCAGCATTTT
. | 15 | TRBD2 | TRBJ2-2 | TRBV7-9 | CSSSLAGTSAGELFF | TGTTCCAGCAGCTTAGCGGGGACTAGCGCCGGGGAGCTGTTTTTT
. | 16 | TRBD1 | TRBJ1-2 | TRBV18 | CASSPRTGEKWYGYTF | TGTGCCAGCTCACCCCGGACAGGGGAAAAGTGGTATGGCTACACCTTC
. | 14 | TRBD1 | TRBJ1-1 | TRBV30 | CAWGDRGQNTEAFF | TGTGCCTGGGGGGACAGGGGGCAGAACACTGAAGCTTTCTTT
. | 13 | . | TRBJ1-6 | TRBV28 | CASSQAWHSPLHF | TGTGCCAGCAGTCAGGCATGGCATTCACCCCTCCACTTT
. | 15 | . | TRBJ2-1 | TRBV19 | CASSIEGPGANEQFF | TGTGCCAGTAGTATAGAGGGGCCCGGAGCCAATGAGCAGTTCTTC
. | 15 | TRBD1 | TRBJ2-3 | TRBV7-3 | CASSPTQGATDTQYF | TGTGCCAGCAGCCCAACCCAGGGGGCAACAGATACGCAGTATTTT
. | 14 | TRBD1 | TRBJ2-5 | TRBV28 | CASSLQSGGETQYF | TGTGCCAGCAGTTTACAGTCAGGGGGAGAGACCCAGTACTTC
. | 16 | TRBD2 | TRBJ2-5 | TRBV9 | CASSDYLGGEEETQYF | TGTGCCAGCAGCGACTACCTCGGGGGGGAGGAGGAGACCCAGTACTTC
. | 14 | TRBD1 | TRBJ1-5 | TRBV23-1 | CASSQTGGRQPQHF | TGCGCCAGCAGTCAAACAGGGGGCCGCCAGCCCCAGCATTTT
. | 15 | TRBD1 | TRBJ2-7 | TRBV15 | CATSRTGQVSYEQYF | TGTGCCACCAGCAGAACAGGACAGGTGTCCTACGAGCAGTACTTC
. | 12 | . | TRBJ2-1 | TRBV30 | CAWRAGYMEQFF | TGTGCCTGGAGGGCGGGTTACATGGAGCAGTTCTTC
. | 14 | . | TRBJ1-6 | TRBV27 | CASSRGAINSPLHF | TGTGCCAGCAGCCGGGGAGCAATCAATTCACCCCTCCACTTT
. | 11 | . | TRBJ2-3 | TRBV20-1 | CSARYADTQYF | TGCAGTGCTAGGTATGCAGATACGCAGTATTTT
few | 15 | TRBD1 | TRBJ1-1 | TRBV5-6 | CASSWGDRGDTEAFF | TGTGCCAGCAGCTGGGGGGACAGGGGGGATACTGAAGCTTTCTTT
. | 12 | . | TRBJ2-1 | TRBV28 | CASSPLSVEQFF | TGTGCCAGCAGCCCTCTCAGCGTTGAGCAGTTCTTC
. | 15 | . | TRBJ2-5 | TRBV4-2 | CASSQGSGDQETQYF | TGTGCCAGCAGCCAAGGTAGCGGAGATCAAGAGACCCAGTACTTC
. | 13 | TRBD2 | TRBJ2-2 | TRBV29-1 | CSVWGGITGELFF | TGCAGCGTATGGGGGGGTATCACCGGGGAGCTGTTTTTT
. | 16 | TRBD2 | TRBJ2-5 | TRBV12-5 | CASGLGPPGGQETQYF | TGTGCTAGTGGTTTAGGACCCCCGGGGGGCCAAGAGACCCAGTACTTC
once | 13 | TRBD1 | TRBJ2-7 | TRBV7-3 | CASSLITGGEQYF | TGTGCCAGCAGCTTAATAACAGGGGGCGAGCAGTACTTC
. | 17 | TRBD2 | TRBJ2-1 | TRBV30 | CAWSVMGLAGLYNEQFF | TGTGCCTGGAGTGTAATGGGACTAGCGGGACTTTACAATGAGCAGTTCTTC
. | 13 | TRBD1 | TRBJ2-7 | TRBV30 | CAWSYIGQGEQYF | TGTGCCTGGAGCTATATCGGACAGGGCGAGCAGTACTTC
. | 15 | . | TRBJ2-5 | TRBV4-3 | CASSPGGLFQETQYF | TGCGCCAGCAGCCCGGGGGGCCTTTTCCAAGAGACCCAGTACTTC
once | 16 | TRBD1 | TRBJ2-5 | TRBV10-3 | CAISTGGGYVQETQYF | TGTGCCATCAGTACAGGGGGCGGTTATGTCCAAGAGACCCAGTACTTC
. | 16 | TRBD2 | TRBJ2-1 | TRBV10-1 | CASSDLAGGRVNEQFF | TGCGCCAGCAGTGATCTAGCGGGGGGGCGAGTCAATGAGCAGTTCTTC
. | 15 | TRBD2 | TRBJ2-1 | TRBV9 | CASSAGGTSGIEQFF | TGTGCCAGCAGCGCCGGTGGGACTAGCGGGATTGAGCAGTTCTTC
. | 13 | . | TRBJ2-5 | TRBV28 | CASSLWGQGTQYF | TGTGCCAGCAGTTTATGGGGGCAAGGGACCCAGTACTTC
. | 13 | . | TRBJ1-1 | TRBV19 | CASSGQMNTEAFF | TGTGCCAGTAGTGGGCAGATGAACACTGAAGCTTTCTTT
. | 13 | . | TRBJ2-3 | TRBV6-5 | CASSKLITDTQYF | TGTGCCAGCAGTAAACTGATCACAGATACGCAGTATTTT
. | 12 | . | TRBJ2-7 | TRBV28 | CASSPLRWEQYF | TGTGCCAGCAGCCCCCTCCGGTGGGAGCAGTACTTC
. | 18 | TRBD1 | TRBJ2-7 | TRBV7-2 | CASSLAQGGRSTPYEQYF | TGTGCCAGCAGCTTAGCACAGGGGGGTAGGAGTACCCCCTACGAGCAGTACTTC
. | 16 | . | TRBJ1-3 | TRBV4-1 | CASSQDSAGEGHTIYF | TGCGCCAGCAGCCAAGATTCGGCAGGGGAGGGGCACACCATATATTTT
. | 14 | . | TRBJ1-2 | TRBV19 | CASRQAGVRYGYTF | TGTGCCAGCCGACAGGCGGGGGTAAGGTATGGCTACACCTTC
. | 13 | TRBD1 | TRBJ2-5 | TRBV5-6 | CASSSRGKETQYF | TGTGCCAGCAGCTCCAGGGGGAAAGAGACCCAGTACTTC
. | 14 | . | TRBJ2-7 | TRBV7-3 | CASSLMVGPGEQYF | TGTGCCAGCAGCTTAATGGTGGGGCCAGGCGAGCAGTACTTC
. | 15 | . | TRBJ2-3 | TRBV7-3 | CASSPSGSYTDTQYF | TGTGCCAGCAGCCCAAGCGGTTCCTATACAGATACGCAGTATTTT
. | 16 | . | TRBJ2-1 | TRBV1 | CTSSHGRSSLRGEQFF | TGCACCAGCAGCCACGGAAGGTCCTCCCTGAGAGGTGAGCAGTTCTTC
. | 18 | . | TRBJ1-6 | TRBV4-3 | CASWGEQPTGFNNSPLHF | TGCGCCAGCTGGGGGGAACAGCCCACAGGATTTAATAATTCACCCCTCCACTTT
. | 14 | TRBD1 | TRBJ1-5 | TRBV27 | CASSFVQGGQPQHF | TGTGCCAGCAGTTTCGTACAGGGGGGGCAGCCCCAGCATTTT
. | 16 | TRBD1 | TRBJ2-5 | TRBV11-2 | CASSSVVVTGEETQYF | TGTGCCAGCAGCTCCGTAGTCGTGACAGGGGAAGAGACCCAGTACTTC
. | 15 | TRBD1 | TRBJ2-1 | TRBV2 | CASERDRGAYNEQFF | TGTGCCAGCGAGCGGGACAGGGGGGCCTACAATGAGCAGTTCTTC
. | 14 | . | TRBJ1-2 | TRBV9 | CASSGTGTNYGYTF | TGTGCCAGCAGCGGTACCGGGACAAACTATGGCTACACCTTC
. | 15 | TRBD1 | TRBJ1-1 | TRBV7-9 | CASSSGQGANTEAFF | TGTGCCAGCAGCTCGGGACAGGGGGCTAACACTGAAGCTTTCTTT
. | 19 | TRBD2 | TRBJ2-3 | TRBV4-3 | CASSQDRPGSAGGTFPQYF | TGCGCCAGCAGCCAAGATCGGCCCGGTAGTGCGGGAGGGACCTTTCCGCAGTATTTT
. | 18 | TRBD1 | TRBJ2-3 | TRBV28 | CASSLGTGHEPSTDTQYF | TGTGCCAGCAGTTTAGGGACAGGCCACGAGCCTAGCACAGATACGCAGTATTTT
. | 15 | . | TRBJ1-4 | TRBV14 | CASSQARWGGEKLFF | TGTGCCAGCAGCCAAGCCCGATGGGGGGGAGAAAAACTGTTTTTT
. | 16 | TRBD2 | TRBJ2-3 | TRBV4-3 | CASSQEAILAADTQYF | TGCGCCAGCAGCCAAGAGGCGATCCTAGCGGCAGATACGCAGTATTTT
. | 13 | . | TRBJ1-4 | TRBV7-6 | CASSLPFNEKLFF | TGTGCCAGCAGCTTACCGTTTAATGAAAAACTGTTTTTT
. | 15 | . | TRBJ1-6 | TRBV5-1 | CASSLASRANSPLHF | TGCGCCAGCAGCTTGGCCTCGCGGGCTAATTCACCCCTCCACTTT
once | 15 | . | TRBJ2-1 | TRBV4-2 | CASSQEAGPYNEQFF | TGTGCCAGCAGCCAAGAAGCGGGCCCTTACAATGAGCAGTTCTTC
once | 14 | . | TRBJ1-5 | TRBV7-9 | CASSQGGDNQPQHF | TGTGCCAGCAGCCAAGGGGGGGACAATCAGCCCCAGCATTTT